One sample yielded the 23 T cell receptor beta chains listed below, sequenced in a study of blood T cell repertoires in COVID-19. Sequencing used immunoSEQ multiplex PCR; TCRdb keeps in-frame clones, though not all of them. The profile shows about 140,000 clones, 75% to 80% of them singletons. Sequenced input: peripheral blood. These receptors originate from a woman aged 45-65 years with active or convalescent COVID-19.

The chain uses TRBV6-1 and TRBJ1-5; 12 nucleotides align to TRBD1. The CDR3 length is 16 residues. Germline CDR1 and CDR2: MNHNS and SASEGT. J was trimmed by 6 bases and V by 4 bases; bases with no gene match: 7. The CDR3 sequence is CASSGVMGQGAQPQHF. The CDR3 DNA reads as TGTGCCAGCAGTGGGGTCATGGGACAGGGGGCTCAGCCCCAGCATTTT.

The rearrangement uses TRBV28 and TRBJ2-1; D perhaps matches TRBD2 (5 bases). Trimming removed 7 bases from V and 6 bases from J, with 10 bases in between. CDR1 and CDR2 (germline): MDHEN, SYDVKM. This CDR3 comprises 12 residues. This chain's CDR3 is CASNYGGNEQFF. The CDR3 DNA is TGTGCCAGCAACTATGGAGGCAATGAGCAGTTCTTC.

The chain employs TRBV19 and TRBJ1-5; perhaps TRBD1 as D (5 bases). This CDR3 is 16 amino acids long. V was clipped by 1 base and J by 4 bases, with 14 bases between them. The germline V gene has CDR1 LNHDA and CDR2 SQIVND (reference sequence). The CDR3 bases are TGTGCCAGTAGTATAGTCGGTCAGGGTTGGAATCAGCCCCAGCATTTT. The encoded protein is CASSIVGQGWNQPQHF.

The chain employs TRBV3-1 (or the pseudogene TRBV3-2) and TRBJ2-3; D is ambiguous. The CDR3 runs to 14 residues. The ends were cut back, 6 bases at V and 0 bases at J, with 10 bases in the middle. Per germline, CDR1 LGHDT and CDR2 YNNKEL (reference sequence). DNA for the CDR3: TGTGCCAGCAGTGACATCCTTAGCACAGATACGCAGTATTTT. Translating gives CASSDILSTDTQYF.

This chain links TRBV9 with TRBJ2-5; D perhaps matches TRBD2 (7 bases). The V and J ends lost 3 bases and 5 bases respectively, with 11 bases between them. This CDR3 is 13 amino acids long. Germline CDR1 reads SGDLS; CDR2 reads YYNGEE. The CDR3 sequence is CASSAQGGETQYF. The CDR3 region has the DNA TGTGCCAGCAGCGCACAGGGAGGGGAGACCCAGTACTTC.

This chain joins TRBV5-5 and TRBJ2-3, with 8 bases that match TRBD2. The CDR3 loop spans 16 amino acids. CDR1 is SGHKS, CDR2 YYEKEE, per germline (reference sequence). The V and J ends lost 1 base and 2 bases, in that order; junction bases with no gene match: 6. The CDR3, as DNA: TGTGCCAGCAGCTTGTACTACGGGGGGGACACAGATACGCAGTATTTT. Its protein is CASSLYYGGDTDTQYF.

This chain uses TRBV7-8 with TRBJ1-2; tentative D call: TRBD1 (5 bases). The CDR3 consists of 17 residues. From germline, CDR1 is SGHVS and CDR2 FQNEAQ. V dropped 3 bases and J dropped 3 bases, with 20 bases sitting between them. CDR3 sequence: CASSFLVGAQGDYGYTF. CDR3 nucleotides: TGTGCCAGCAGCTTCTTAGTAGGGGCTCAGGGTGACTATGGCTACACCTTC.

This clone came up a few times. This chain links TRBV6-1 with TRBJ1-6; 7 bases are a match to TRBD1. The CDR3 extends over 16 amino acids. V trimming: 4 bases; J trimming: 5 bases; junction bases outside the gene matches: 8. Germline CDR1 reads MNHNS; CDR2 reads SASEGT. The CDR3 nucleotides are TGTGCCAGCAGTGCGGCTCCGGGACAGAATAATTCACCCCTCCACTTT. Amino acids: CASSAAPGQNNSPLHF.

The DNA for the CDR3 is TGCGCCAGCAGCCAAGCCCGACTAGCGGGAGGGCCCTATTCCGGGGAGCTGTTTTTT. The encoded protein is CASSQARLAGGPYSGELFF. This chain uses TRBV4-3 with TRBJ2-2; 14 bases are a match to TRBD2. CDR3 length: 19 amino acids. Germline values: CDR1 LGHNA, CDR2 YSLEER. The trim removed 1 base at V and 6 bases at J, leaving 10 bases unmatched.

The V gene is TRBV7-6, the J gene TRBJ2-1; 10 bases align to TRBD1. J was trimmed by 3 bases and V by 4 bases; bases with no gene match: 3. CDR3 length equals 15 residues. Germline V gene data show CDR1 as SGHVS and CDR2 as FNYEAQ. Written as DNA, the CDR3 is TGTGCCAGCAGCTCGGGACAGGGGCACTACAATGAGCAGTTCTTC. Its protein product is CASSSGQGHYNEQFF. Drawing the rest from reference TRBV7-6 and TRBJ2-1, the complete variable domain is GAGVSQSPRYKVTKRGQDVALRCDPISGHVSLYWYRQALGQGPEFLTYFNYEAQQDKSGLPNDRFSAERPEGSISTLTIQRTEQRDSAMYRCASSSGQGHYNEQFFGPGTRLTVL.

V gene TRBV25-1 combines with J gene TRBJ1-2, with 7 positions matching TRBD1. The CDR3 contains 15 residues. V lost 2 bases, J lost 0 bases, and 3 bases stayed unmatched. CDR1 MGHDK and CDR2 SYGVNS come from the germline V gene. This CDR3 reads CASSEPDRANYGYTF. The CDR3 DNA reads as TGTGCCAGCAGTGAACCCGACAGGGCTAACTATGGCTACACCTTC.

The J gene is TRBJ1-4, the V gene TRBV5-4; D might be TRBD1 (6 bases). The length of the CDR3 is 15 residues. Trimming stripped 4 bases from V and 0 bases from J, with 10 bases between. Germline CDR1 is SGHNT and CDR2 is YYREEE (reference sequence). The CDR3 loop is CASSPGGSTNEKLFF. In nucleotides, the CDR3 is TGTGCCAGCAGCCCGGGGGGCTCAACTAATGAAAAACTGTTTTTT.

This clone was seen only a few times. The chain links TRBV5-6 to TRBJ1-3; TRBD1 might be the D (5 bases). The CDR3 length is 13 residues. Trimming shortened V by 0 bases and J by 4 bases, and 5 bases separated the two germline ends. Germline V gives CDR1 SGHDT, CDR2 YYEEEE. CDR3 residues: CASSLDRGNTIYF. In nucleotides, the CDR3 is TGTGCCAGCAGCTTGGACAGGGGAAACACCATATATTTT.

This sequence joins TRBV7-9 and TRBJ2-2, with 14 bases identical to TRBD2. The CDR3 extends over 19 amino acids. Germline lookup yields CDR1 SEHNR and CDR2 FQNEAQ (reference sequence). Trimming at V came to 5 bases and at J to 1 base, leaving 9 bases not matched to a gene. CDR3 amino acids: CASSARLAGGPGNTGELFF. The DNA of the CDR3 is TGTGCCAGCAGCGCTAGACTAGCGGGAGGGCCGGGGAACACCGGGGAGCTGTTTTTT.

The V gene is TRBV5-1, the J gene TRBJ2-1; 7 positions agree with TRBD2. Germline lookup yields CDR1 SGHRS and CDR2 YFSETQ. This CDR3 spans 14 amino acids. V lost 7 bases, J lost 1 base, and 5 bases stayed unmatched. CDR3 in amino acids: CASPVGGSYNEQFF. For the CDR3, the DNA is TGCGCCAGCCCCGTGGGGGGGTCCTACAATGAGCAGTTCTTC.

The CDR3 here is CASSVGRGGRLNEKLFF. The CDR3 coding sequence is TGTGCCAGCAGCGTAGGACGAGGGGGACGGCTTAATGAAAAACTGTTTTTT. The rearrangement links TRBV9 to TRBJ1-4; D is possibly TRBD1 (6 bases). Trimming pared 0 bases from V and 4 bases from J, leaving 16 bases between. CDR3 size: 17 residues. Germline assignment: CDR1 SGDLS and CDR2 YYNGEE.

This chain uses TRBV27 with TRBJ1-4; a weak D match, TRBD1 (6 bases). The CDR3 sequence is 15 residues long. Trimming cost V 5 bases and J 8 bases, with 18 bases left between them. The germline V gene encodes CDR1 MNHEY and CDR2 SMNVEV (reference sequence). The chain's CDR3 is CASSPYLGAVEKLFF. DNA of the CDR3: TGTGCCAGCAGTCCCTATTTGGGGGCGGTCGAAAAACTGTTTTTT.

The chain is built from TRBV5-5 and TRBJ2-7; 14 nucleotides line up with TRBD2. Trimming took 2 bases from V and 6 from J; bases not matched to a gene: 7. The CDR3 is 16 residues long. Looked up from germline, CDR1 is SGHKS and CDR2 is YYEKEE (reference sequence). The CDR3 is CASSFAGLAGGSEQYF. In DNA form, the CDR3 reads TGTGCCAGCAGCTTCGCTGGACTAGCGGGAGGATCCGAGCAGTACTTC. Full variable domain (rest looked up from reference TRBV5-5 and TRBJ2-7): DAGVTQSPTHLIKTRGQQVTLRCSPISGHKSVSWYQQVLGQGPQFIFQYYEKEERGRGNFPDRFSARQFPNYSSELNVNALLLGDSALYLCASSFAGLAGGSEQYFGPGTRLTVT.

The genes are TRBV7-6 and TRBJ2-1; D call uncertain. The CDR3 is 14 residues long. V gave up 1 base and J gave up 3 bases, with 7 bases separating them. Per germline, CDR1 SGHVS and CDR2 FNYEAQ. Here the CDR3 reads CASSLVSGYNEQFF. The CDR3 DNA reads as TGTGCCAGCAGCTTAGTCAGTGGCTACAATGAGCAGTTCTTC.

The chain carries TRBV27 and TRBJ2-7, with a weak D call TRBD1 (6 bases). Per the germline V gene, CDR1 is MNHEY and CDR2 is SMNVEV (reference sequence). The CDR3 sequence is 14 residues long. V lost 1 base and J 4 bases, leaving 11 bases between the germline ends. CDR3 loop: CASSLYGTHYEQYF. CDR3 coding DNA: TGTGCCAGCAGTTTATATGGGACACATTACGAGCAGTACTTC.

The CDR3 nucleotides are TGTGCCAGCACCCCGCAGGAAAACTATGGCTACACCTTC. Protein: CASTPQENYGYTF. This sequence joins TRBV6-6 and TRBJ1-2, with no clear D. The V gene's germline CDR1 is MNHNY and CDR2 SVGAGI (reference sequence). With 7 bases removed from V and 2 bases from J, the gap between germline ends came to 11 bases. The CDR3 sequence is 13 residues long.

The rearrangement links TRBV19 to TRBJ1-5; unclear D gene. The CDR3 sequence is 15 residues long. Trimming cost V 10 bases and J 0 bases, with 16 bases left between them. Germline-derived CDR1 and CDR2 are LNHDA and SQIVND (reference sequence). The CDR3 nucleotides are TGTGCCACTACCCGACTCGGGAATAGCAATCAGCCCCAGCATTTT. Protein sequence: CATTRLGNSNQPQHF.

The V gene is TRBV27, the J gene TRBJ1-4; 7 bases map to TRBD1. V trimming: 6 bases; J trimming: 3 bases; junction bases outside the gene matches: 4. CDR3 length equals 14 residues. From germline, CDR1 is MNHEY and CDR2 SMNVEV (reference sequence). In DNA form, the CDR3 reads TGTGCCAGCAGCCACAGGGGCCCTAATGAAAAACTGTTTTTT. It encodes CASSHRGPNEKLFF.